Included here is one TCR beta chain sequence, with context. Its target is unknown. At deep level, the assay was performed. Here immunoSEQ multiplex PCR was the method, and the copy in TCRdb shows in-frame clones only, minus some. The sample records roughly 500,000 clones, 60% to 80% being singletons. This record belongs to a study of shared clonotypes between healthy human individuals. Study-level results: Genetic and exposure-history diversity was limited by the small donor number.

Each donor was a Caucasian adult residing in Nashville, Tennessee. Genomic DNA, for the unsorted samples, came from some 100 million PBMCs. The germline V gene has CDR1 MDHEN and CDR2 SYDVKM. Trimming pared 3 bases from V and 10 bases from J, leaving 12 bases between. The CDR3 is 12 residues long. The V call is TRBV28, the J call TRBJ1-1; D is perhaps TRBD1 (5 bases). The sequence came from a woman between 35 and 50 years old in good health. Some clones in this sample may be carry-over from other donors' samples. The sample consisted of PBMCs. The CDR3 DNA follows: TGTGCCAGCAGTTTGTCCGGGGGTGGAGCTTTCTTT. Protein: CASSLSGGGAFF.